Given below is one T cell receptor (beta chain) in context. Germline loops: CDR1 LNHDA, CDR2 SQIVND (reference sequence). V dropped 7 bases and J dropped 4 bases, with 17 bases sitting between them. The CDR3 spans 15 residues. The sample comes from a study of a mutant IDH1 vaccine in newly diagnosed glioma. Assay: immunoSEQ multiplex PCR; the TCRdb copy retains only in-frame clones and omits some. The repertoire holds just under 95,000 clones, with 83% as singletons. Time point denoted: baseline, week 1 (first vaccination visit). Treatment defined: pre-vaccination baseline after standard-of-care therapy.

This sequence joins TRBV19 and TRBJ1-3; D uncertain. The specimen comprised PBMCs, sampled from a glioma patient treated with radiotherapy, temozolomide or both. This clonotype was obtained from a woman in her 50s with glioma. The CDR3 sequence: CASTTPGQEGNTIYF. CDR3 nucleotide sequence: TGTGCCAGTACCACCCCCGGGCAAGAAGGAAACACCATATATTTT.